These 5 T cell receptor beta chains were all obtained from the same sample, sequenced in a study of blood T cell repertoires in COVID-19. Only in-frame clones appear in the TCRdb table, and some are missing; sequencing was by immunoSEQ multiplex PCR. Among roughly 80,000 clones listed, around 85% were seen once. Input material: peripheral blood. All receptors come from a woman in her 70s with acute or convalescent COVID-19.

The chain employs TRBV11-3 and TRBJ2-2, with 12 bases matching TRBD1. Per the germline V gene, CDR1 is SGHNT and CDR2 is YENEEA. The CDR3 runs to 16 residues. The V gene end was trimmed by 3 bases and the J gene end by 5 bases; junction bases not matched to a gene: 4. The CDR3 DNA reads as TGTGCCAGCAGCTTGGGGACAGGGGGCTTGACCGGGGAGCTGTTTTTT. It specifies CASSLGTGGLTGELFF.

The J gene is TRBJ2-1, the V gene TRBV7-2; 15 bases align to TRBD2. With V trimmed by 4 bases and J by 10 bases, 2 bases remained unmatched. Germline values: CDR1 SGHTA, CDR2 FQGNSA. This CDR3 spans 14 amino acids. CDR3 sequence (DNA): TGTGCCAGCAGCTCGGGACTAGCGGGAGGAGAGCAGTTCTTC. Protein sequence: CASSSGLAGGEQFF.

V gene TRBV12-3 or TRBV12-4 combines with J gene TRBJ1-1, with D perhaps TRBD1 (5 bases). The CDR3 has 11 residues. The V and J ends lost 6 bases and 5 bases respectively, with 7 bases between them. CDR3 DNA sequence: TGTGCCAGCAGCCGGACAACTGAAGCTTTCTTT. Residues: CASSRTTEAFF.

Details on this clone: At one end the junction does not follow the germline gene, possibly because of a read error. Other DNA sequences of this sample code for an identical CDR3. This sequence joins TRBV19 and TRBJ1-2; 7 positions agree with TRBD1. Germline V gives CDR1 LNHDA, CDR2 SQIVND (reference sequence). The CDR3 spans 14 residues. The CDR3 is CASSNPGQLYGYTF. The CDR3 DNA reads as TGTGCCAGTAGTAACCCGGGACAGCTCTATGGCTACACTTTC.

V and J are TRBV28 and TRBJ1-2; 8 bases map to TRBD1. The CDR3 loop spans 15 amino acids. CDR1 is MDHEN and CDR2 is SYDVKM in the germline V gene. Losses at the gene ends were 6 bases for V and 2 bases for J; bases not matched to a gene: 8. The CDR3 DNA is TGTGCCAGCAGGGGAACTGGACAGGGAAACTATGGCTACACCTTC. Residues: CASRGTGQGNYGYTF.